This T cell receptor (beta chain) comes out of a study of blood T cell repertoires in COVID-19. The wider study: The cDNA or gDNA used as material had been derived from T cells, B-cell-depleted T cells, or PBMCs.

Original handling: The authors estimated nucleated cell counts from reference gene primer amplification. TCRdb's table, derived via immunoSEQ multiplex PCR, lists solely in-frame clones and lacks some. The V and J calls and clone size come from that table; D and trimming were worked out from the DNA. The data contain about 81,000 clones, roughly 76% of them singletons. Unmatched junction bases numbered 5, after V lost 1 base and J lost 9 bases. The CDR3 has 13 residues. Specimen: peripheral blood. The origin of this receptor is a woman between 50 and 59 years old with acute or convalescent COVID-19. This chain connects TRBV12-3 or TRBV12-4 to TRBJ1-1, with 7 bases matching TRBD1. The CDR3 nucleotides are TGTGCCAGCAGTTTAGTAGGGGGACAGAAAGCTTTCTTT. Translated, it gives CASSLVGGQKAFF.